Listed below are T cell receptor beta chains from one sample, sequenced in a study of Graves' ophthalmopathy and Graves' hyperthyroidism. TCRdb re-called the multiplex PCR reads through MiXCR, storing one row per CDR3 protein. The table includes about 370,000 distinct CDR3 sequences, about 18% detected once. Material: peripheral blood. These receptors were taken from an adult woman with stable Graves' hyperthyroidism. CDR3s include the opening cysteine and the closing phenylalanine or tryptophan. A D gene is named only where the DNA matches it firmly. The size entry is marked missing in some rows and otherwise reads once, few, many or a size class.

d_call: .; v_call: TRBV5-1; j_call: TRBJ2-7; cdr3_length: 17; clone_size: .; cdr3_nt: TGCGCCAGCAGCGTGGCAACTCCGGCGACTGGACTCTACGAGCAGTACTTC; cdr3_aa: CASSVATPATGLYEQYF
d_call: .; v_call: TRBV7-8; j_call: TRBJ1-2; cdr3_length: 12; clone_size: many; cdr3_nt: TGTGCCAGCACCTCGGGCGGGGCCGGCTACACCTTC; cdr3_aa: CASTSGGAGYTF
d_call: .; v_call: TRBV4-1; j_call: TRBJ2-7; cdr3_length: 13; clone_size: many; cdr3_nt: TGCGCCAGCAGCCAAGTCGGTAATTACGAGCAGTACTTC; cdr3_aa: CASSQVGNYEQYF
d_call: .; v_call: TRBV20-1; j_call: TRBJ1-1; cdr3_length: 15; clone_size: many; cdr3_nt: TGCAGTGCTAGAGAGGCATCTGGGCCGAACACTGAAGCTTTCTTT; cdr3_aa: CSAREASGPNTEAFF
d_call: TRBD1; v_call: TRBV6-4; j_call: TRBJ1-6; cdr3_length: 13; clone_size: few; cdr3_nt: TGTGCCAGCAGAACGACAGGGAATTCACCCCTCCACTTT; cdr3_aa: CASRTTGNSPLHF
d_call: .; v_call: TRBV18; j_call: TRBJ2-4; cdr3_length: 15; clone_size: few; cdr3_nt: TGTGCCAGCTCACCGAGGGACCTAGCCAAAAACATTCAGTACTTC; cdr3_aa: CASSPRDLAKNIQYF
d_call: .; v_call: TRBV29-1; j_call: TRBJ1-2; cdr3_length: 12; clone_size: many; cdr3_nt: TGCAGCGTTGTTGTGGGAGCCTATGGCTACACCTTC; cdr3_aa: CSVVVGAYGYTF
d_call: .; v_call: TRBV29-1; j_call: TRBJ1-2; cdr3_length: 13; clone_size: many; cdr3_nt: TGCAGCGTTGAACCCTCCAGGGCGCAAGGCTACACCTTC; cdr3_aa: CSVEPSRAQGYTF
d_call: .; v_call: TRBV3-1; j_call: TRBJ2-2; cdr3_length: 12; clone_size: many; cdr3_nt: TGTGCCAGCAGCCGGGGGGCCGGGGAGCTGTTTTTT; cdr3_aa: CASSRGAGELFF
d_call: .; v_call: TRBV7-9; j_call: TRBJ2-5; cdr3_length: 16; clone_size: many; cdr3_nt: TGTGCCAGCAGCTTAGCGACGACAGCCCTCCAAGAGACCCAGTACTTC; cdr3_aa: CASSLATTALQETQYF
d_call: TRBD1; v_call: TRBV12-3/TRBV12-4; j_call: TRBJ1-2; cdr3_length: 16; clone_size: many; cdr3_nt: TGTGCCAGCAGTCAACGAGGGGGGACAGTAGTCTATGGCTACACCTTC; cdr3_aa: CASSQRGGTVVYGYTF
d_call: .; v_call: TRBV7-2; j_call: TRBJ2-5; cdr3_length: 15; clone_size: .; cdr3_nt: TGTGCCAGCAGCTTATGGTGGGGCCCTCAAGAGACCCAGTACTTC; cdr3_aa: CASSLWWGPQETQYF
d_call: .; v_call: TRBV6-5; j_call: TRBJ2-7; cdr3_length: 17; clone_size: many; cdr3_nt: TGTGCCAGCAGTTACGCCTCGTTCGGTAGCGAGGCTTACGAGCAGTACTTC; cdr3_aa: CASSYASFGSEAYEQYF
d_call: .; v_call: TRBV28; j_call: TRBJ1-2; cdr3_length: 14; clone_size: many; cdr3_nt: TGTGCCAGCAGTTTAGGTCCCGCGGTGGGGGGCTACACCTTC; cdr3_aa: CASSLGPAVGGYTF
d_call: .; v_call: TRBV28; j_call: TRBJ1-5; cdr3_length: 13; clone_size: many; cdr3_nt: TGTGCCAGCAGTGCAGACTCCTATCAGCCCCAGCATTTT; cdr3_aa: CASSADSYQPQHF
d_call: .; v_call: TRBV5-1; j_call: TRBJ1-1; cdr3_length: 14; clone_size: many; cdr3_nt: TGCGCCAGCAGCTTGGCAGGGAGGAAAACTGAAGCTTTCTTT; cdr3_aa: CASSLAGRKTEAFF
d_call: TRBD2; v_call: TRBV2; j_call: TRBJ2-5; cdr3_length: 16; clone_size: many; cdr3_nt: TGTGCCAGCAGTGAAGCGCTAGGACTAGCCGCCAAGACCCAGTACTTC; cdr3_aa: CASSEALGLAAKTQYF
d_call: .; v_call: TRBV27; j_call: TRBJ2-7; cdr3_length: 16; clone_size: many; cdr3_nt: TGTGCCAGCAGTCCGAGACTAGTTTTTCTTCGCGACGAGCAGTACTTC; cdr3_aa: CASSPRLVFLRDEQYF
d_call: TRBD2; v_call: TRBV6-4; j_call: TRBJ2-7; cdr3_length: 16; clone_size: many; cdr3_nt: TGTGCCAGCAGGGTGGTAGCGGGAGTTAGCTCCTACGAGCAGTACTTC; cdr3_aa: CASRVVAGVSSYEQYF
d_call: TRBD2; v_call: TRBV4-1; j_call: TRBJ2-7; cdr3_length: 16; clone_size: many; cdr3_nt: TGCGCCAGCAGCCAAGAGTGGGGACTAGGAACCTACGAGCAGTACTTC; cdr3_aa: CASSQEWGLGTYEQYF
d_call: TRBD1; v_call: TRBV5-1; j_call: TRBJ1-1; cdr3_length: 16; clone_size: .; cdr3_nt: TGCGCCAGCAGCTTGGGGCAGACAGGGTCGTACACTGAAGCTTTCTTT; cdr3_aa: CASSLGQTGSYTEAFF
d_call: .; v_call: TRBV6-2/TRBV6-3; j_call: TRBJ2-5; cdr3_length: 20; clone_size: many; cdr3_nt: TGTGCCAGCAGTTACTCAAGTCTGTCAGGGTCCGCACCCCGGCAAGAGACCCAGTACTTC; cdr3_aa: CASSYSSLSGSAPRQETQYF
d_call: TRBD1; v_call: TRBV6-5; j_call: TRBJ2-2; cdr3_length: 17; clone_size: few; cdr3_nt: TGTGCCAGCAGTTCCCCCACAGGGGCCTCGAACACCGGGGAGCTGTTTTTT; cdr3_aa: CASSSPTGASNTGELFF
d_call: .; v_call: TRBV12-3/TRBV12-4; j_call: TRBJ2-3; cdr3_length: 14; clone_size: .; cdr3_nt: TGTGCCAGCCGGAATTCAGCTAGCACAGATACGCAGTATTTT; cdr3_aa: CASRNSASTDTQYF
d_call: .; v_call: TRBV6-1; j_call: TRBJ2-7; cdr3_length: 11; clone_size: .; cdr3_nt: TGTGCCAGCAGCGACGCTTCCGAGCAGTACTTC; cdr3_aa: CASSDASEQYF
d_call: .; v_call: TRBV5-1; j_call: TRBJ2-2; cdr3_length: 15; clone_size: few; cdr3_nt: TGCGCCAGTTGTACAGGAAGTCCGAACACCGGGGAGCTGTTTTTT; cdr3_aa: CASCTGSPNTGELFF
d_call: .; v_call: TRBV6-7; j_call: TRBJ1-2; cdr3_length: 15; clone_size: many; cdr3_nt: TGTGCCAGCAGTTACCCCAAACCGGTCGGCTATGGCTACACCTTC; cdr3_aa: CASSYPKPVGYGYTF
d_call: TRBD2; v_call: TRBV19; j_call: TRBJ2-7; cdr3_length: 15; clone_size: .; cdr3_nt: TGTGCCAGTAGTATTCATACTAGCGAGTCCTACGAGCAGTACTTC; cdr3_aa: CASSIHTSESYEQYF
d_call: .; v_call: TRBV12-5; j_call: TRBJ1-1; cdr3_length: 15; clone_size: many; cdr3_nt: TGTGCTAGTGGTTTGGTAAGGGGGGCGAACACTGAAGCTTTCTTT; cdr3_aa: CASGLVRGANTEAFF
d_call: .; v_call: TRBV19; j_call: TRBJ2-5; cdr3_length: 14; clone_size: many; cdr3_nt: TGTGCCAGTAGTGCGTATCAGGAACTTGAGACCCAGTACTTC; cdr3_aa: CASSAYQELETQYF
d_call: TRBD1; v_call: TRBV6-5; j_call: TRBJ2-2; cdr3_length: 15; clone_size: many; cdr3_nt: TGTGCCAGCAGTTACGCCGGGACAGAGGCCGGGGAGCTGTTTTTT; cdr3_aa: CASSYAGTEAGELFF
d_call: TRBD1; v_call: TRBV28; j_call: TRBJ2-7; cdr3_length: 15; clone_size: many; cdr3_nt: TGTGCCAGCAGTCCACACAGGGGGCGCTCCTACGAGCAGTACTTC; cdr3_aa: CASSPHRGRSYEQYF
d_call: TRBD2; v_call: TRBV6-2/TRBV6-3; j_call: TRBJ2-1; cdr3_length: 20; clone_size: .; cdr3_nt: TGTGCCAGCAGCCCGATCGGGACTAGCGGGAGGTCGATCTCCTACAATGAGAAGTTCTTC; cdr3_aa: CASSPIGTSGRSISYNEKFF
d_call: TRBD1; v_call: TRBV18; j_call: TRBJ1-2; cdr3_length: 15; clone_size: many; cdr3_nt: TGTGCCAGCTCATCGAGGACAGGGGGGAGCTATGGCTACACCTTC; cdr3_aa: CASSSRTGGSYGYTF
d_call: .; v_call: TRBV20-1; j_call: TRBJ1-3; cdr3_length: 16; clone_size: .; cdr3_nt: TGCAGTGCTAGAGGGGGTTTAAGCGGCTCTGGAAACACCATATATTTT; cdr3_aa: CSARGGLSGSGNTIYF
d_call: .; v_call: TRBV4-1; j_call: TRBJ2-7; cdr3_length: 12; clone_size: many; cdr3_nt: TGCGCCAGCAGCCAAGTCGGTGGTGAGCAGTACTTC; cdr3_aa: CASSQVGGEQYF
d_call: TRBD1; v_call: TRBV28; j_call: TRBJ1-3; cdr3_length: 14; clone_size: .; cdr3_nt: TGTGCCAGCCACCAAGGGCAGGGGGCAAACACCATATATTTT; cdr3_aa: CASHQGQGANTIYF
d_call: .; v_call: TRBV12-3/TRBV12-4; j_call: TRBJ1-1; cdr3_length: 13; clone_size: many; cdr3_nt: TGTGCCAGCAGTTTACAGGGAGACACTGAAGCTTTCTTT; cdr3_aa: CASSLQGDTEAFF
d_call: TRBD1; v_call: TRBV6-2/TRBV6-3; j_call: TRBJ2-7; cdr3_length: 16; clone_size: .; cdr3_nt: TGTGCCAGCAGTTACGCCCTCGGACAGGTGGCCTACGAGCAGTACTTC; cdr3_aa: CASSYALGQVAYEQYF
d_call: .; v_call: TRBV6-5; j_call: TRBJ2-5; cdr3_length: 14; clone_size: many; cdr3_nt: TGTGCCAGCAGACTGACAGGGCGGGGAGAGACCCAGTACTTC; cdr3_aa: CASRLTGRGETQYF
d_call: .; v_call: TRBV6-2/TRBV6-3; j_call: TRBJ2-7; cdr3_length: 13; clone_size: many; cdr3_nt: TGTGCCAGCAGTTCCTCTGACAGCTACGAGCAGTACTTC; cdr3_aa: CASSSSDSYEQYF
d_call: .; v_call: TRBV12-3/TRBV12-4; j_call: TRBJ1-1; cdr3_length: 15; clone_size: many; cdr3_nt: TGTGCCAGCAGGAAGACAGGTGGCCGGGACACTGAAGCTTTCTTT; cdr3_aa: CASRKTGGRDTEAFF
d_call: .; v_call: TRBV13; j_call: TRBJ1-1; cdr3_length: 16; clone_size: many; cdr3_nt: TGTGCCAGCAGCTTAGGCCTTCGGGGCGGGAGCACTGAAGCTTTCTTT; cdr3_aa: CASSLGLRGGSTEAFF
d_call: TRBD1; v_call: TRBV6-2/TRBV6-3; j_call: TRBJ2-7; cdr3_length: 14; clone_size: many; cdr3_nt: TGTGCCAGCAGTCCCCGGGACAGGCACTACGAGCAGTACTTC; cdr3_aa: CASSPRDRHYEQYF
d_call: .; v_call: TRBV2; j_call: TRBJ2-5; cdr3_length: 12; clone_size: many; cdr3_nt: TGTGCCAGTTGGGGGGACCAAGAGACCCAGTACTTC; cdr3_aa: CASWGDQETQYF
d_call: TRBD2; v_call: TRBV12-3/TRBV12-4; j_call: TRBJ2-3; cdr3_length: 22; clone_size: many; cdr3_nt: TGTGCCAGCAGTTTAGAAGCGGGGGGACTAGCGGGAGGTCTCCCCCACACAGATACGCAGTATTTT; cdr3_aa: CASSLEAGGLAGGLPHTDTQYF
d_call: .; v_call: TRBV6-2/TRBV6-3; j_call: TRBJ1-5; cdr3_length: 13; clone_size: many; cdr3_nt: TGTGCCAGCAGTGGTAGTAGAAATCAGCCCCAGCATTTT; cdr3_aa: CASSGSRNQPQHF
d_call: .; v_call: TRBV18; j_call: TRBJ2-7; cdr3_length: 12; clone_size: many; cdr3_nt: TGTGCCAGCAGCCCAGACAGCTACGAGCAGTACTTC; cdr3_aa: CASSPDSYEQYF
d_call: .; v_call: TRBV28; j_call: TRBJ2-7; cdr3_length: 13; clone_size: .; cdr3_nt: TGTGCCAGCAGTTTAAAACCCGAGTACGAGCAGTACTTC; cdr3_aa: CASSLKPEYEQYF
d_call: .; v_call: TRBV20-1; j_call: TRBJ1-2; cdr3_length: 12; clone_size: many; cdr3_nt: TGCAGTGCTAGCTACAGGGCCTATGGCTACACCTTC; cdr3_aa: CSASYRAYGYTF
d_call: .; v_call: TRBV20-1; j_call: TRBJ1-2; cdr3_length: 10; clone_size: many; cdr3_nt: TGCAGTGCTAGAGGTTACGGCTACACCTTC; cdr3_aa: CSARGYGYTF
d_call: .; v_call: TRBV28; j_call: TRBJ2-7; cdr3_length: 13; clone_size: many; cdr3_nt: TGTGCCAGCAGACCGACAGGACGCGGCGAGCAGTACTTC; cdr3_aa: CASRPTGRGEQYF
d_call: .; v_call: TRBV6-5; j_call: TRBJ2-7; cdr3_length: 14; clone_size: many; cdr3_nt: TGTGCCAGCAGTTACACAGGAGGGAGCTACGAGCAGTACTTC; cdr3_aa: CASSYTGGSYEQYF
d_call: TRBD1; v_call: TRBV4-2; j_call: TRBJ2-4; cdr3_length: 15; clone_size: .; cdr3_nt: TGTGCCAGCAGCCAGGAACAGGGGGGCAAAAACATTCAGTACTTC; cdr3_aa: CASSQEQGGKNIQYF
d_call: TRBD2; v_call: TRBV12-3/TRBV12-4; j_call: TRBJ2-7; cdr3_length: 14; clone_size: many; cdr3_nt: TGTGCCAGCAGCAAGCTAGCGGGAAAGGACGAGCAGTACTTC; cdr3_aa: CASSKLAGKDEQYF
d_call: .; v_call: TRBV12-3/TRBV12-4; j_call: TRBJ1-5; cdr3_length: 15; clone_size: many; cdr3_nt: TGTGCCAGCAGTTTAGTGTCGGGGGTGGGTCAGCCCCAGCATTTT; cdr3_aa: CASSLVSGVGQPQHF
d_call: .; v_call: TRBV5-1; j_call: TRBJ1-1; cdr3_length: 13; clone_size: many; cdr3_nt: TGCGCCAGCAGCACACCAGGGGTCCCTGAAGCTTTCTTT; cdr3_aa: CASSTPGVPEAFF
d_call: .; v_call: TRBV20-1; j_call: TRBJ1-2; cdr3_length: 14; clone_size: many; cdr3_nt: TGCAGTGCTAGAGTGGGACTCCTTCGTGGGGGCTACACCTTC; cdr3_aa: CSARVGLLRGGYTF
d_call: .; v_call: TRBV6-2/TRBV6-3; j_call: TRBJ1-5; cdr3_length: 14; clone_size: many; cdr3_nt: TGTGCCAGCAGAAGTGGTCCTGACAAACCAAACACGGTTTTT; cdr3_aa: CASRSGPDKPNTVF
d_call: TRBD2; v_call: TRBV7-2; j_call: TRBJ2-5; cdr3_length: 15; clone_size: many; cdr3_nt: TGTGCCAGCAGCCCTAGCGGATGGTACCAAGAGACCCAGTACTTC; cdr3_aa: CASSPSGWYQETQYF